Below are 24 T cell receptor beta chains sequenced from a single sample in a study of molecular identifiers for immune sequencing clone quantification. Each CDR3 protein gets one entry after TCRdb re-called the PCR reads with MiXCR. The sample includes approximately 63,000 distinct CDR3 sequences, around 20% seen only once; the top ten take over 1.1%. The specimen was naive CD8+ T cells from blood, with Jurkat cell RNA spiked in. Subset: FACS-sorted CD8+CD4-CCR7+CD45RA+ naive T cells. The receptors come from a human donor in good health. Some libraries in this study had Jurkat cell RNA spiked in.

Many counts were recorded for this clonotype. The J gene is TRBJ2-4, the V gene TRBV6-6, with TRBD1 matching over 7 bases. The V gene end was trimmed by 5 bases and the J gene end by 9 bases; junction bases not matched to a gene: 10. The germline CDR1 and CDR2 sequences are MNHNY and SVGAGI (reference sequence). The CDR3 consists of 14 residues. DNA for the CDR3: TGTGCCAGCAGTAAAATACAGGGGTTTGGCATTCAGTACTTC. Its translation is CASSKIQGFGIQYF.

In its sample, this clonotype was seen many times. As DNA, the CDR3 is TGCGCCAGCAGCCAAGTCGAACTAGCGGGATTCTCGAGGGCCCAGTACTTC. This codes for CASSQVELAGFSRAQYF. The chain has TRBV4-1 and TRBJ2-5; 10 nucleotides match TRBD2. Germline V gene lookup returns CDR1 MGHRA and CDR2 YSYEKL. The V gene end was trimmed by 1 base and the J gene end by 9 bases; junction bases not matched to a gene: 14. This CDR3 contains 17 residues.

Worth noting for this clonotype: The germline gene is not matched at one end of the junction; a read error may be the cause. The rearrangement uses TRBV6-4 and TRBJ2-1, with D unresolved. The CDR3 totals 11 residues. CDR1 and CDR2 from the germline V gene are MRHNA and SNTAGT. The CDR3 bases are TGTGCCAGCAGTGGATATAATGTGCAGTTCTTC. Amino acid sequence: CASSGYNVQFF.

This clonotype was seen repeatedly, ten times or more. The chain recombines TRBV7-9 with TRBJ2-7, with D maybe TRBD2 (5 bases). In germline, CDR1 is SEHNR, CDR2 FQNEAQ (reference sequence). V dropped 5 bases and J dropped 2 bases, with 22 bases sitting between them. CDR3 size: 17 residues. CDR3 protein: CASSPPLRGRDPYEQYF. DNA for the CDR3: TGTGCCAGCAGCCCCCCCCTACGCGGTCGGGATCCCTACGAGCAGTACTTC.

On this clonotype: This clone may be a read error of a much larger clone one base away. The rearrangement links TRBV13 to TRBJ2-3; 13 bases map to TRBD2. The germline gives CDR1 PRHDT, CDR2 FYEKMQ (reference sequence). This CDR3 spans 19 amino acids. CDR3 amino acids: CAGSHGLAGEITSTDTQYF. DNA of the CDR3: TGTGCCGGCAGCCATGGACTAGCGGGAGAGATAACTAGCACAGATACGCAGTATTTT. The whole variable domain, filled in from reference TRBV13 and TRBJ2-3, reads AAGVIQSPRHLIKEKRETATLKCYPIPRHDTVYWYQQGPGQDPQFLISFYEKMQSDKGSIPDRFSAQQFSDYHSELNMSSLELGDSALYFCAGSHGLAGEITSTDTQYFGPGTRLTVL.

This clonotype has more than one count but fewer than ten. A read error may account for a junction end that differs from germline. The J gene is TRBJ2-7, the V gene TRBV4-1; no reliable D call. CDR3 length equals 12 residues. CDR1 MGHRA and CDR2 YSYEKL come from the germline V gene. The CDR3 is CASTQDPYEQYF. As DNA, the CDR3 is TGCGCCAGCACCCAAGACCCCTACGAGCAGTACTTC.

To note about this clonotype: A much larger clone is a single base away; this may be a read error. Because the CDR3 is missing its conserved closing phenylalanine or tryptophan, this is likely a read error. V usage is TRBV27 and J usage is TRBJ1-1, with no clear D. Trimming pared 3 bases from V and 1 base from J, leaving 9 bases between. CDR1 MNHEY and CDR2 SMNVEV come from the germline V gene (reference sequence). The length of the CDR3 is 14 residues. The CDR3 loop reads CASSLARANTEAFL. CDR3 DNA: TGTGCCAGCAGTTTGGCACGGGCGAACACTGAAGCTTTCCTT.

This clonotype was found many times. Here the CDR3 reads CASSEVRSYEQYF. The CDR3 DNA follows: TGTGCCAGCAGTGAGGTCCGGTCCTACGAGCAGTACTTC. J is TRBJ2-7 and V is TRBV2, with unresolved D. V was trimmed by 3 bases and J by 1 base, leaving 7 bases between them. CDR1 and CDR2 (germline): SNHLY, FYNNEI. The length of the CDR3 is 13 residues.

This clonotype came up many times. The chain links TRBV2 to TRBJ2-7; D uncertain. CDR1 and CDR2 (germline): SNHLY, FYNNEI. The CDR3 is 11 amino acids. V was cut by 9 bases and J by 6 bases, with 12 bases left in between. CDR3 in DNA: TGTGCCAGTGGCCCTCCCCTCGAGCAGTACTTC. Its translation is CASGPPLEQYF.

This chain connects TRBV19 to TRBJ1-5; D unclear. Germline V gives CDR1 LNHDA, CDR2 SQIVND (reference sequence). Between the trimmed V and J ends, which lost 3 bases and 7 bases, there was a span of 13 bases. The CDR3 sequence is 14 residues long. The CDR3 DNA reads TGTGCCAGTAGTATTCTGCTGGATGGGCAGCCCCAGCATTTT. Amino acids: CASSILLDGQPQHF.

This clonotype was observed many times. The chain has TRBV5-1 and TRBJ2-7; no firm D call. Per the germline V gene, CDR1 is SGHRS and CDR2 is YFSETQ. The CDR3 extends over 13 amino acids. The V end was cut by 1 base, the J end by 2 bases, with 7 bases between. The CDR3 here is CASSLFLAYEQYF. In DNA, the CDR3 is TGCGCCAGCAGCTTGTTTTTAGCCTACGAGCAGTACTTC.

CDR3 DNA: TGTGCCAGCAGGGACATCTATAATTCACCCCTCCACTTT. Its translation: CASRDIYNSPLHF. The chain combines TRBV6-1 with TRBJ1-6, with TRBD1 as a possible D gene (5 bases). CDR3 length equals 13 residues. The germline gives CDR1 MNHNS, CDR2 SASEGT. Trimming removed 6 bases from V and 3 bases from J, with 6 bases in between.

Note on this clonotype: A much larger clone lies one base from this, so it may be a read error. CDR3 protein: CASGRTCGSFQETQYF. In nucleotides, the CDR3 is TGTGCCAGCGGAAGGACTTGCGGGAGCTTTCAAGAGACCCAGTACTTC. This sequence joins TRBV3-1 and TRBJ2-5; 7 positions match TRBD2. CDR3 length equals 16 residues. CDR1 and CDR2 (germline): LGHDT, YNNKEL (reference sequence). V gave up 8 bases and J gave up 2 bases; unmatched junction bases: 14.

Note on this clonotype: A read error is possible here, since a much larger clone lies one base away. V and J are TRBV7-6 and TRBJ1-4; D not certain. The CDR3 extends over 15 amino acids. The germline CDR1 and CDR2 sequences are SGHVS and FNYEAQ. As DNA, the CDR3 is TGTGCCAGCAGCCCCAAGTGGGCCCCTAATGAAGAACTGTTTTTT. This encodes CASSPKWAPNEELFF. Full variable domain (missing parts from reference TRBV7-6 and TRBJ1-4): GAGVSQSPRYKVTKRGQDVALRCDPISGHVSLYWYRQALGQGPEFLTYFNYEAQQDKSGLPNDRFSAERPEGSISTLTIQRTEQRDSAMYRCASSPKWAPNEELFFGSGTQLSVL.

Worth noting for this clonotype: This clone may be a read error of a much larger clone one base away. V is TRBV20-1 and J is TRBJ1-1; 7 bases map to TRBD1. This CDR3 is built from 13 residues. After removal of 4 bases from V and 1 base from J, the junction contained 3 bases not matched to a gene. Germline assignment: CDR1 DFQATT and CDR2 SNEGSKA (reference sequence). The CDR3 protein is CSAKTGPNTEAFF. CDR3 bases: TGCAGTGCTAAGACAGGGCCGAACACTGAAGCTTTCTTT.

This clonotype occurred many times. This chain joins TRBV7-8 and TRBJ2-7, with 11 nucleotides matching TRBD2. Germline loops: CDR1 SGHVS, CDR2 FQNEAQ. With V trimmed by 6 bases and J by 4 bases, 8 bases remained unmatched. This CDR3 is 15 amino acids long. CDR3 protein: CASRIIAGGPYEQYF. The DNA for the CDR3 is TGTGCCAGCAGGATCATAGCGGGAGGGCCGTACGAGCAGTACTTC.

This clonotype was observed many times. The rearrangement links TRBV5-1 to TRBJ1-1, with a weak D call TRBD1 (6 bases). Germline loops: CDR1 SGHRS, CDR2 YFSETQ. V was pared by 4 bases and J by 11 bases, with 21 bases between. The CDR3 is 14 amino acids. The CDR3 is CASSQDSSLFGAFF. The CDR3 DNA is TGCGCCAGCAGCCAGGACAGTTCGCTCTTCGGTGCTTTCTTT.

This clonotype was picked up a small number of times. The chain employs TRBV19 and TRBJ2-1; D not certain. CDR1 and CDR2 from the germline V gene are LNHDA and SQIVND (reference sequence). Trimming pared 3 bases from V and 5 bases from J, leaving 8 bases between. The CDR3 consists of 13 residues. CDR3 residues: CASSIVPDNEQFF. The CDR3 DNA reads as TGTGCCAGTAGTATTGTACCCGACAATGAGCAGTTCTTC.

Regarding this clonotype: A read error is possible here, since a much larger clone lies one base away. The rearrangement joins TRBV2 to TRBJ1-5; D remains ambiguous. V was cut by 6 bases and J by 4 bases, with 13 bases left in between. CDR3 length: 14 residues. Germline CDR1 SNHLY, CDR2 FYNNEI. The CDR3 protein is CASRDVLQNQPQHF. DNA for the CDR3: TGTGCCAGCAGGGATGTACTGCAGAATCAGCCCCAGCATTTT. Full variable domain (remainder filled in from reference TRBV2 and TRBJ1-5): EPEVTQTPSHQVTQMGQEVILRCVPISNHLYFYWYRQILGQKVEFLVSFYNNEISEKSEIFDDQFSVERPDGSNFTLKIRSTKLEDSAMYFCASRDVLQNQPQHFGDGTRLSIL.

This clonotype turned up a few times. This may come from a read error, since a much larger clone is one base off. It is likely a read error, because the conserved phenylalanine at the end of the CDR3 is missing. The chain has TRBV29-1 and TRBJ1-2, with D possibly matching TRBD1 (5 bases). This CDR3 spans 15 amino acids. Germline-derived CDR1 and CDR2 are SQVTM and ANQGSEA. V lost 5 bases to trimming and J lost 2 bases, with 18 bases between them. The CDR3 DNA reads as TGCAGCGTTTGGACATCCAAAGCCCCAAACTATGGCTACACCATC. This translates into CSVWTSKAPNYGYTI.

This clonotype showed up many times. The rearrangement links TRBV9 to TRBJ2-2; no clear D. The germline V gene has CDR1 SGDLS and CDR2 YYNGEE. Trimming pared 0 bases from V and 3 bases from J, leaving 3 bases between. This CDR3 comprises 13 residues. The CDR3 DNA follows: TGTGCCAGCAGCGTAGAGGACACCGGGGAGCTGTTTTTT. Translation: CASSVEDTGELFF.

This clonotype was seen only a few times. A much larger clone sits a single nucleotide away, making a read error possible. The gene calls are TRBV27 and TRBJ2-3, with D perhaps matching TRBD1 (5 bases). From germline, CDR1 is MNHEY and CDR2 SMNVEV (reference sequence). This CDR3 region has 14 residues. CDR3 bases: TGTGCCGGCAGTCCTGGACACAACACAGATACGCAGTATTTT. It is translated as CAGSPGHNTDTQYF.

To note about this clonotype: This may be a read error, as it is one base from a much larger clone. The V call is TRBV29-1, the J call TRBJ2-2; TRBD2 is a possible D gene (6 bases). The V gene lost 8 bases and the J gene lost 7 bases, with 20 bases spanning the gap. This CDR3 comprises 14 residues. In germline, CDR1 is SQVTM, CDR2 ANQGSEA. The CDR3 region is CSLPPGVYIGELFF. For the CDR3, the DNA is TGCAGCCTGCCCCCGGGAGTTTACATCGGGGAGCTGTTTTTT.

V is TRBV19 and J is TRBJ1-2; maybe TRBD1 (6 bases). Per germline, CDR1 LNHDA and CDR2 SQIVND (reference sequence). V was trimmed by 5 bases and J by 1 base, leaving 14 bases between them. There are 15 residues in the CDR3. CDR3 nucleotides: TGTGCCAGTAGTTCCCGGGACACTGATAACTATGGCTACACCTTC. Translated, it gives CASSSRDTDNYGYTF.